This T cell receptor (beta chain) appears in the sequencing data of a study of blood T cell repertoires in COVID-19. CDR1 and CDR2 from the germline V gene are MRHNA and SNTAGT. The CDR3 is 14 residues long. The V and J ends lost 3 bases and 2 bases respectively, with 7 bases between them. Method: immunoSEQ multiplex PCR; TCRdb's copy keeps in-frame clones and lacks some. The sample holds about 150,000 clones, 82% seen once. Sequencing was performed on peripheral blood. The receptor's source is a human donor with acute or convalescent COVID-19. The donor label of this sample is uncertain. J is TRBJ2-2 and V is TRBV6-4, with D possibly being TRBD1 (6 bases). CDR3 in DNA: TGTGCCAGCAGTGAACAGGGTAACACCGGGGAGCTGTTTTTT. Translated, it gives CASSEQGNTGELFF.